The 10 T cell receptor beta chains given below trace back to one sample, sequenced in a study of CD8 T cells in ankylosing spondylitis. These receptors' targets are unknown. Points from the study as a whole: Roughly 8 highly homologous variants made up a TCR beta motif that seemed to typify ankylosing spondylitis blood.

TCRdb re-called the 5' RACE reads through MiXCR, storing one row per CDR3 protein. The sample lists approximately 540,000 distinct CDR3 sequences, roughly 13% occurring once. The sample consisted of blood, either unsorted or a sorted T cell fraction (not recorded which). The origin of the receptors is a male donor with ankylosing spondylitis.

In its sample, this clonotype was seen a few times. The V and J genes are TRBV9 and TRBJ2-3; the match to TRBD2 covers 9 bases. The CDR3 runs to 16 residues. After removal of 0 bases from V and 2 bases from J, the junction contained 4 bases not matched to a gene. In germline, CDR1 is SGDLS, CDR2 YYNGEE. The CDR3 DNA reads TGTGCCAGCAGCGTAGGGGCTAGCGGGGACACAGATACGCAGTATTTT. Translation: CASSVGASGDTDTQYF.

The rearrangement uses TRBV29-1 and TRBJ1-1, with TRBD1 as a possible D gene (5 bases). The germline V and J ends were trimmed by 5 bases and 0 bases, with 16 bases remaining between them. The CDR3 runs 15 residues. Germline CDR1 reads SQVTM; CDR2 reads ANQGSEA. CDR3 region: CSVTGIGGMNTEAFF. DNA of the CDR3: TGCAGCGTTACAGGAATCGGCGGTATGAACACTGAAGCTTTCTTT.

This clonotype has a handful of counts. V gene TRBV6-5 combines with J gene TRBJ1-1; TRBD1 aligns across 7 bases. Germline loops: CDR1 MNHEY, CDR2 SVGAGI. Trimming removed 3 bases from V and 2 bases from J; junction bases left unmatched: 3. The CDR3 is 14 residues long. In nucleotides, the CDR3 is TGTGCCAGCAGTTATGGGACAGCCAACACTGAAGCTTTCTTT. It encodes CASSYGTANTEAFF.

The rearrangement joins TRBV11-2 to TRBJ2-7; 8 bases line up with TRBD2. Germline V lookup: CDR1 SGHAT, CDR2 FQNNGV. V lost 1 base to trimming and J lost 2 bases; unmatched junction nucleotides: 1. This CDR3 is 14 amino acids long. The CDR3 loop is CASSLVREAYEQYF. Written as DNA, the CDR3 is TGTGCCAGCAGCTTAGTGCGGGAGGCCTACGAGCAGTACTTC.

This clonotype is a singleton in its sample. The chain has TRBV5-1 and TRBJ2-5; possibly TRBD1 or TRBD2 for D (5 bases each). The V end was cut by 2 bases, the J end by 5 bases, with 16 bases between. This CDR3 is 15 amino acids long. Germline CDR1 reads SGHRS; CDR2 reads YFSETQ. CDR3 protein: CASSFLRAEGETQYF. The CDR3 DNA is TGCGCCAGCAGCTTCTTAAGAGCCGAGGGGGAGACCCAGTACTTC.

This clonotype came up a few times. This chain joins TRBV24-1 and TRBJ2-2, with 10 bases identical to TRBD2. CDR1 is KGHDR, CDR2 SFDVKD, per germline. V dropped 1 base and J dropped 0; count of bases not matched to a gene: 1. The CDR3 totals 17 residues. The CDR3 loop reads CATSDFGTSANTGELFF. The CDR3 coding sequence is TGTGCCACCAGTGATTTTGGGACTAGCGCGAACACCGGGGAGCTGTTTTTT.

This chain joins TRBV28 and TRBJ1-2; D gene ambiguous. CDR1 and CDR2 from the germline V gene are MDHEN and SYDVKM. This CDR3 region has 12 residues. With 10 bases removed from V and 5 bases from J, the gap between germline ends came to 14 bases. CDR3 coding DNA: TGTGCCACCGGCCCCCCCCTTTATGGCTACACCTTC. It translates to CATGPPLYGYTF.

V is TRBV10-1 and J is TRBJ1-2; D call uncertain. The CDR3 consists of 12 residues. Germline V gives CDR1 WNHNN, CDR2 SYGVQD (reference sequence). V shed 3 bases and J shed 4 bases, with 6 bases lying between them. The CDR3 coding sequence is TGCGCCAGCAGTGATGCCAGCTATGGCTACACCTTC. Amino acids: CASSDASYGYTF.

Only a few counts were recorded for this clonotype. For the CDR3, the DNA is TGCGCCAGCAGAAAACAGGGGGTGCCCGGGGAGCTGTTTTTT. This codes for CASRKQGVPGELFF. The chain couples TRBV5-1 to TRBJ2-2; TRBD1 matches 8 bases. J lost 6 bases, V lost 5 bases, and 6 bases had no gene match. The CDR3 sequence is 14 residues long. CDR1 is SGHRS, CDR2 YFSETQ, per germline.

This clonotype was counted ten times or more. V and J are TRBV12-3 or TRBV12-4 and TRBJ1-2, with 9 bases identical to TRBD1. The CDR3 totals 13 residues. The V gene end was trimmed by 6 bases and the J gene end by 10 bases; junction bases not matched to a gene: 9. The CDR3 here is CASRQGQGLDYTF. The DNA for the CDR3 is TGTGCCAGCAGACAGGGACAGGGTCTGGACTACACCTTC.